This is a list of T cell receptor beta chains from one sample in a study of neoadjuvant nivolumab and ipilimumab in lung cancer. The table came from immunoSEQ multiplex PCR; TCRdb's copy has only in-frame clones and leaves some out. Of some 50,000 clones in the sample, around 89% were seen once. Material: blood, obtained before neoadjuvant nivolumab, alone or with ipilimumab. The receptors stem from an adult with non-small cell lung cancer. Some clones in this sample may be carry-over from other donors' samples. CDR3s include the opening cysteine and the closing phenylalanine or tryptophan. The D gene is left open where the match is weak. Clone sizes are given selectively: once, few, many, or a class where the clone is expanded.

CDR3 protein	CDR3 DNA	D gene	clone size	V gene	J gene
CSVEDGSHGAGATGRGHNEQFF	TGCAGCGTTGAAGATGGGTCCCACGGGGCCGGGGCTACCGGGAGAGGACACAATGAGCAGTTCTTC	.	.	TRBV29-1	TRBJ2-1
CATTPPGDTEAFF	TGTGCCACTACCCCACCCGGGGACACTGAAGCTTTCTTT	.	.	TRBV19	TRBJ1-1
CASSLSRGGTGELFF	TGTGCCAGCAGCTTAAGCCGCGGGGGCACCGGGGAGCTGTTTTTT	TRBD2	once	TRBV7-3	TRBJ2-2
CASSDRQRMNTEAFF	TGTGCCAGCAGCGATAGACAGCGAATGAACACTGAAGCTTTCTTT	.	.	TRBV11-1	TRBJ1-1
CASRAISFQETQYF	TGTGCCAGCAGGGCGATCAGCTTTCAAGAGACCCAGTACTTC	.	.	TRBV6-1	TRBJ2-5
CSVESQDYEQYF	TGCAGCGTTGAATCGCAGGACTACGAGCAGTACTTC	.	.	TRBV29-1	TRBJ2-7
CATTGPGGSDTQYF	TGTGCCACCACGGGGCCCGGGGGTTCGGATACGCAGTATTTT	.	.	TRBV2	TRBJ2-3
CASNPNTDTQYF	TGTGCCAGCAATCCTAACACAGATACGCAGTATTTT	.	.	TRBV2	TRBJ2-3
CASSLEGQGRGYTF	TGTGCCAGCAGCTTGGAGGGACAGGGTCGCGGCTACACCTTC	TRBD1	.	TRBV5-4	TRBJ1-2
CASSLSPREPGELFF	TGCGCCAGCAGCTTGTCGCCAAGGGAGCCCGGGGAGCTGTTTTTT	.	.	TRBV5-1	TRBJ2-2
CASSFDPSYNEQFF	TGTGCCAGCAGCTTTGACCCATCCTACAATGAGCAGTTCTTC	.	.	TRBV7-2	TRBJ2-1
CASSSEASYEQYF	TGTGCCAGCAGCTCGGAGGCCTCCTACGAGCAGTACTTC	.	.	TRBV2	TRBJ2-7
CASSLGGGVTEAFF	TGTGCCAGCAGCTTGGGTGGGGGTGTGACTGAAGCTTTCTTT	.	.	TRBV7-8	TRBJ1-1
CSGGGGPTEAFF	TGCAGTGGGGGAGGGGGCCCAACTGAAGCTTTCTTT	TRBD1	.	TRBV29-1	TRBJ1-1
CASLPSGRSYNEQFF	TGTGCCAGCTTACCTAGCGGGCGATCCTACAATGAGCAGTTCTTC	TRBD2	.	TRBV18	TRBJ2-1
CASTSRTGNYEQYF	TGTGCCAGCACCTCCCGGACGGGAAACTACGAGCAGTACTTC	.	.	TRBV6-5	TRBJ2-7
CAWSRGTEAFF	TGTGCCTGGAGTCGGGGCACTGAAGCTTTCTTT	.	.	TRBV30	TRBJ1-1
CASSSYAWNEQYF	TGCGCCAGCAGCTCTTATGCCTGGAACGAGCAGTACTTC	.	.	TRBV5-1	TRBJ2-7
CATSRDSSGETQYF	TGTGCCACCAGCAGAGATAGTAGTGGCGAGACCCAGTACTTC	.	.	TRBV15	TRBJ2-5
CASSLGLAGPTDTQYF	TGCGCCAGCAGCTTGGGGCTAGCGGGGCCCACAGATACGCAGTATTTT	TRBD2	.	TRBV5-1	TRBJ2-3
CASSLEGQSQETQYF	TGCGCCAGCAGCTTGGAGGGACAGAGCCAAGAGACCCAGTACTTC	TRBD1	.	TRBV5-1	TRBJ2-5
CASSSSGRADTQYF	TGTGCCAGCAGCTCGTCCGGGAGGGCAGATACGCAGTATTTT	TRBD2	.	TRBV7-9	TRBJ2-3
CASSSAGFTEAFF	TGTGCCAGCAGCTCAGCAGGATTCACTGAAGCTTTCTTT	.	.	TRBV7-3	TRBJ1-1
CASSQDPGVDTQYF	TGCGCCAGCAGCCAAGACCCGGGAGTGGATACGCAGTATTTT	.	.	TRBV4-1	TRBJ2-3
CATGGLADNEQFF	TGTGCCACTGGGGGGCTAGCGGACAATGAGCAGTTCTTC	.	.	TRBV2	TRBJ2-1
CASSQRELGQAGNTIYF	TGCGCCAGCAGCCAAAGGGAATTGGGGCAAGCTGGAAACACCATATATTTT	.	.	TRBV4-1	TRBJ1-3
CASSLDGRAEAFF	TGCGCCAGCAGCTTAGATGGGAGAGCTGAAGCTTTCTTT	.	.	TRBV5-1	TRBJ1-1
CASSQGMVKGEQFF	TGTGCCAGCAGCCAAGGTATGGTTAAGGGTGAGCAGTTCTTC	.	.	TRBV14	TRBJ2-1
CASSLERNTEAFF	TGTGCCAGCAGCTTAGAACGGAACACTGAAGCTTTCTTT	.	.	TRBV11-2	TRBJ1-1
CAWSGAGNTEAFF	TGTGCCTGGAGTGGGGCAGGGAACACTGAAGCTTTCTTT	.	few	TRBV30	TRBJ1-1
CASSLGGISGNTIYF	TGTGCCAGCAGCTTGGGGGGGATATCTGGAAACACCATATATTTT	.	once	TRBV5-4	TRBJ1-3
CASSPRQEDTQYF	TGTGCCAGCTCACCGCGACAGGAAGATACGCAGTATTTT	.	.	TRBV18	TRBJ2-3
CASSVISGSRGGEQFF	TGTGCCAGCAGTGTTATTAGCGGGAGTAGAGGTGGAGAGCAGTTCTTC	TRBD2	.	TRBV25-1	TRBJ2-1
CAISESDRGDSNQPQHF	TGTGCCATCAGTGAGTCAGACAGGGGAGATAGCAATCAGCCCCAGCATTTT	TRBD1	.	TRBV10-3	TRBJ1-5
CASSSKGSYTGELFF	TGTGCCAGCAGCTCGAAGGGCAGCTACACCGGGGAGCTGTTTTTT	.	.	TRBV11-1	TRBJ2-2
CASSYLVGANTEAFF	TGTGCCAGCAGTTATTTGGTGGGGGCCAACACTGAAGCTTTCTTT	.	.	TRBV6-6	TRBJ1-1
CASSIDQGTFQPQHF	TGTGCCAGTAGTATAGATCAGGGGACGTTTCAGCCCCAGCATTTT	.	.	TRBV19	TRBJ1-5